Presented here are 25 T cell receptor beta chains from one specimen sequenced in a study of T cells expressing NK-cell markers. TCRdb processed the 5' RACE reads again and assigns one entry to each CDR3 protein, with no DNA. The listing records 440,000 or so distinct CDR3 sequences. Material for sequencing was blood T cells: a sorted CD56 or NKG2C T cell subset, CD4+ or CD8+ T cells, or bulk PBMC T cells (not recorded which). Source of these receptors: a woman between 18 and 75 years old in good health.

The chain carries TRBV3-1 and TRBJ2-1; the TCRdb call, TRBD2, lacks DNA for checking. CDR1 is LGHDT, CDR2 YNNKEL, per germline (reference sequence). This CDR3 has 15 residues. The CDR3 loop is CASSVLTSGNNEQFF.

V and J are TRBV28 and TRBJ2-2; TCRdb indicates TRBD1, and absent DNA this call remains unverified. Germline CDR1 MDHEN, CDR2 SYDVKM. CDR3 length: 13 amino acids. The CDR3 sequence: CASSVPGAGELFF. The whole variable domain, filled in from reference TRBV28 and TRBJ2-2, reads DVKVTQSSRYLVKRTGEKVFLECVQDMDHENMFWYRQDPGLGLRLIYFSYDVKMKEKGDIPEGYSVSREKKERFSLILESASTNQTSMYLCASSVPGAGELFFGEGSRLTVL.

The chain uses TRBV6-1 and TRBJ2-5; lacking DNA, the TRBD2 call made by TCRdb goes unchecked. CDR3 length: 14 amino acids. Germline CDR1 is MNHNS and CDR2 is SASEGT. CDR3 in amino acids: CASSLARGGETQYF.

The CDR3 sequence is CASSPGTGGNYGYTF. This chain links TRBV13 with TRBJ1-2; lacking DNA, the TRBD1 call made by TCRdb goes unchecked. CDR1 is PRHDT, CDR2 FYEKMQ, per germline (reference sequence). The CDR3 contains 15 residues.

The J gene is TRBJ2-1, the V gene TRBV3-1; the D call of TRBD2 rests on TCRdb alone, since no DNA is present to check it. CDR1 is LGHDT and CDR2 is YNNKEL in the germline V gene (reference sequence). This CDR3 comprises 16 residues. The CDR3 here is CASSPTSGGGGNEQFF.

This chain joins TRBV6-1 and TRBJ2-7; TCRdb reports TRBD2, a call that lacks DNA to check it against. The CDR3 consists of 15 residues. Germline CDR1 MNHNS, CDR2 SASEGT. The CDR3 is CASSPAAGVEYEQYF.

The CDR3 sequence: CSARFGGRNYGYTF. J is TRBJ1-2 and V is TRBV20-1; TCRdb returns TRBD1, unconfirmable since there is no DNA. Germline values: CDR1 DFQATT, CDR2 SNEGSKA (reference sequence). The CDR3 has 14 amino acids.

V usage is TRBV7-2 and J usage is TRBJ2-5; the D gene TCRdb calls, TRBD2, cannot be checked with no DNA. Per the germline V gene, CDR1 is SGHTA and CDR2 is FQGNSA. The CDR3 has 12 residues. CDR3: CASREGTETQYF.

The chain recombines TRBV11-2 with TRBJ2-3; as DNA is missing, the TRBD2 call by TCRdb cannot be tested. The CDR3 sequence is 19 residues long. The germline V gene encodes CDR1 SGHAT and CDR2 FQNNGV. CDR3 sequence reads: CASSFPLAGGEALTDTQYF.

The J gene is TRBJ1-2, the V gene TRBV30; lacking DNA, the TRBD1 call made by TCRdb goes unchecked. This CDR3 spans 16 amino acids. CDR1 is GTSNPN and CDR2 is SVGIG in the germline V gene (reference sequence). CDR3 sequence reads: CAWSENLWTGAGGYTF.

This sequence joins TRBV28 and TRBJ2-7; the TCRdb call, TRBD1, lacks DNA for checking. CDR1 is MDHEN and CDR2 is SYDVKM in the germline V gene. The CDR3 is 16 residues long. CDR3 region: CASSDMGGPNPSEQYF. The entire variable domain, with the rest obtained from reference TRBV28 and TRBJ2-7, is as follows: DVKVTQSSRYLVKRTGEKVFLECVQDMDHENMFWYRQDPGLGLRLIYFSYDVKMKEKGDIPEGYSVSREKKERFSLILESASTNQTSMYLCASSDMGGPNPSEQYFGPGTRLTVT.

The chain has TRBV19 and TRBJ1-1; the D gene TCRdb calls, TRBD1, cannot be checked with no DNA. Germline V CDR1 and CDR2: LNHDA, SQIVND (reference sequence). The CDR3 is 14 amino acids. The CDR3 sequence is CASSHRGSRTEAFF.

This chain connects TRBV15 to TRBJ2-2. There are 14 residues in the CDR3. Germline V gene data show CDR1 as LNHNV and CDR2 as YYDKDF (reference sequence). The CDR3 spells CATSRIREAGELFF.

This rearrangement joins TRBV5-1 to TRBJ2-1; the D call from TCRdb, TRBD2, cannot be confirmed without DNA. The CDR3 is made up of 12 amino acids. Germline assignment: CDR1 SGHRS and CDR2 YFSETQ. CDR3 sequence reads: CASSLYGIKQFF.

This chain connects TRBV12-3 or TRBV12-4 to TRBJ2-1; TCRdb selects TRBD1, and the lack of DNA leaves this call unchecked. The CDR3 is 15 amino acids. The CDR3 here is CASSLGTGVYNEQFF.

The V call is TRBV19, the J call TRBJ1-2; TCRdb proposes TRBD1, but this gene call is untestable without DNA. Germline-derived CDR1 and CDR2 are LNHDA and SQIVND (reference sequence). The CDR3 length is 13 residues. CDR3 residues: CASSMGQNYGYTF.

J is TRBJ1-2 and V is TRBV5-1. The CDR3 sequence is 14 residues long. Germline V CDR1 and CDR2: SGHRS, YFSETQ. The chain's CDR3 is CASSLALGEDGYTF.

V and J are TRBV12-3 or TRBV12-4 and TRBJ1-1; TCRdb proposes TRBD1, but this gene call is untestable without DNA. This CDR3 is 13 amino acids long. This CDR3 reads CASRSRDGLWAFF.

This chain joins TRBV19 and TRBJ2-1; no DNA is available, so the TRBD1 call from TCRdb remains unchecked. The CDR3 loop spans 19 amino acids. Per germline, CDR1 LNHDA and CDR2 SQIVND (reference sequence). Here the CDR3 reads CASSIGGRGWTGGFNEQFF. Variable domain in full (rest from reference TRBV19 and TRBJ2-1): DGGITQSPKYLFRKEGQNVTLSCEQNLNHDAMYWYRQDPGQGLRLIYYSQIVNDFQKGDIAEGYSVSREKKESFPLTVTSAQKNPTAFYLCASSIGGRGWTGGFNEQFFGPGTRLTVL.

The V gene is TRBV5-1, the J gene TRBJ1-6; TCRdb's D gene call, TRBD1, goes unchecked for lack of DNA. The CDR3 loop spans 16 amino acids. Germline assignment: CDR1 SGHRS and CDR2 YFSETQ. CDR3 protein: CASSLGTEGGNSPLHF.

The chain recombines TRBV7-9 with TRBJ2-7; TCRdb returns TRBD2, unconfirmable since there is no DNA. The CDR3 has 16 amino acids. Germline lookup yields CDR1 SEHNR and CDR2 FQNEAQ (reference sequence). The CDR3 reads CASSSQTSGRPYEQYF.

The chain carries TRBV6-1 and TRBJ2-3. Germline assignment: CDR1 MNHNS and CDR2 SASEGT. The CDR3 is 15 residues long. The CDR3 loop is CASSEMGLPTDTQYF.

V gene TRBV7-2 combines with J gene TRBJ1-5; TCRdb designates TRBD1, a call that cannot be tested without DNA. CDR1 is SGHTA, CDR2 FQGNSA, per germline. This CDR3 spans 16 amino acids. The CDR3 reads CASSKGGGNSNQPQHF.

The chain carries TRBV6-5 and TRBJ1-5. The germline CDR1 and CDR2 sequences are MNHEY and SVGAGI. The CDR3 has 14 residues. The CDR3 sequence is CASSYRAGNQPQHF.

V gene TRBV4-3 combines with J gene TRBJ2-2. The CDR3 extends over 13 amino acids. Per the germline V gene, CDR1 is LGHNA and CDR2 is YSLEER. CDR3 amino acids: CASSQVFTGELFF.